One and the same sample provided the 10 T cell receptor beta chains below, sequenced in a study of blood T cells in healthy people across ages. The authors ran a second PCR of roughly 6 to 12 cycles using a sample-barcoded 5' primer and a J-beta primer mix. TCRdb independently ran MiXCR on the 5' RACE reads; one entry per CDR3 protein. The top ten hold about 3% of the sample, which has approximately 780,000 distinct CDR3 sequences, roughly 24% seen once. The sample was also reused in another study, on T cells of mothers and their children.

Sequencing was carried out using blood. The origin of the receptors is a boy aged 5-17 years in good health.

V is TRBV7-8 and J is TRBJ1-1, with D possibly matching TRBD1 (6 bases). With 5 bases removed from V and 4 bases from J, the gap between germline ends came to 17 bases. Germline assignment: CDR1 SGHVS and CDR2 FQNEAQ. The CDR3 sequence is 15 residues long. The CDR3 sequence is CASSPRWGAATEAFF. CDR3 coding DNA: TGTGCCAGCAGCCCTCGGTGGGGGGCCGCCACTGAAGCTTTCTTT. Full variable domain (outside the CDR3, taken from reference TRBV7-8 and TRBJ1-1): GAGVSQSPRYKVAKRGQDVALRCDPISGHVSLFWYQQALGQGPEFLTYFQNEAQLDKSGLPSDRFFAERPEGSVSTLKIQRTQQEDSAVYLCASSPRWGAATEAFFGQGTRLTVV.

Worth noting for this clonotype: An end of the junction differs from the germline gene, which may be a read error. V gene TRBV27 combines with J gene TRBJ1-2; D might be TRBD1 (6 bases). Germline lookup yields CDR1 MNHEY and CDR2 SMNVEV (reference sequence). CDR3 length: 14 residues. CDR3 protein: CASSLSGAWRGYTF. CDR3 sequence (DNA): TGTGCCAGCAGCTTATCGGGGGCGTGGCGGGGCTACACCTTC.

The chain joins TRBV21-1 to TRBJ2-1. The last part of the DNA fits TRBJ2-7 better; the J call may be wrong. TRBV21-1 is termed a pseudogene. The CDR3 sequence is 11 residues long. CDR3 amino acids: CASSKEKLQYF. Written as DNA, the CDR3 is TGTGCCAGCAGCAAAGAGAAGTTACAGTACTTC.

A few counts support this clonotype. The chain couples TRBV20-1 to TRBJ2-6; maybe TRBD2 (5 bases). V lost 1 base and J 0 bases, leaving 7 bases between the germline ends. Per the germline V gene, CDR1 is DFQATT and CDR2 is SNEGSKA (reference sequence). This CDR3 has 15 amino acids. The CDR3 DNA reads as TGCAGTGCTAGAGGGGAGCACTCTGGGGCCAACGTCCTGACTTTC. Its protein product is CSARGEHSGANVLTF.

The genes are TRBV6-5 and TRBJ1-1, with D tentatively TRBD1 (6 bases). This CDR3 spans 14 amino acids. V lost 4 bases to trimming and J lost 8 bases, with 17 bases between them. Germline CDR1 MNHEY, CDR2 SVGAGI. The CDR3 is CASSSYRAEGEAFF. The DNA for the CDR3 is TGTGCCAGCAGTTCCTACAGGGCGGAAGGCGAAGCTTTCTTT.

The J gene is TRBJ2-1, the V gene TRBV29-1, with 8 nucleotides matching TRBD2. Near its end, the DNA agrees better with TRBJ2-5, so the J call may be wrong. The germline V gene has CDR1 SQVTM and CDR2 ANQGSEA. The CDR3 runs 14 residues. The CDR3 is CSVEKIAGKETQYF. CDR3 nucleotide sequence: TGCAGCGTTGAAAAAATAGCGGGAAAAGAGACCCAGTACTTC.

This CDR3 is CASSPEGQPRETQYF. As DNA, the CDR3 is TGCGCCAGCAGCCCAGAGGGGCAGCCTAGAGAGACCCAGTACTTC. The chain combines TRBV4-1 with TRBJ2-5; D may be TRBD1 or TRBD2 (5 bases each). In germline, CDR1 is MGHRA, CDR2 YSYEKL. The CDR3 has 15 amino acids. Trimming shortened V by 4 bases and J by 4 bases, and 16 bases separated the two germline ends.

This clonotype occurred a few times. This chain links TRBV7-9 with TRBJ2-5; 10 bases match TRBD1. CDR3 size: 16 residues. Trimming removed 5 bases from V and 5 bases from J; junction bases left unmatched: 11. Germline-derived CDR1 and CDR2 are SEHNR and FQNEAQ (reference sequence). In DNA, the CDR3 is TGTGCCAGCAGCGATACCGGGACAGGGGTGCGGGAGACCCAGTACTTC. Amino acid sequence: CASSDTGTGVRETQYF.

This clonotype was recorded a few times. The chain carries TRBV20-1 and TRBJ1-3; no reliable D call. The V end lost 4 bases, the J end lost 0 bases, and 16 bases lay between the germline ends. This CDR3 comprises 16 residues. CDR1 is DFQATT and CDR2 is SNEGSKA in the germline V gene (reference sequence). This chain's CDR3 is CSAMDWSGSSGNTIYF. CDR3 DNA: TGCAGTGCTATGGATTGGAGCGGCAGCTCTGGAAACACCATATATTTT.

The CDR3 bases are TGTGCCAGCAGTCCCTCACAGGGTTCCGATAACACTGAAGCTTTCTTT. It encodes CASSPSQGSDNTEAFF. This chain uses TRBV12-3 or TRBV12-4 with TRBJ1-1; possible D gene TRBD1, 6 bases. V was shortened by 5 bases and J by 2 bases, with 18 bases between the two germline ends. This CDR3 is 16 amino acids long.